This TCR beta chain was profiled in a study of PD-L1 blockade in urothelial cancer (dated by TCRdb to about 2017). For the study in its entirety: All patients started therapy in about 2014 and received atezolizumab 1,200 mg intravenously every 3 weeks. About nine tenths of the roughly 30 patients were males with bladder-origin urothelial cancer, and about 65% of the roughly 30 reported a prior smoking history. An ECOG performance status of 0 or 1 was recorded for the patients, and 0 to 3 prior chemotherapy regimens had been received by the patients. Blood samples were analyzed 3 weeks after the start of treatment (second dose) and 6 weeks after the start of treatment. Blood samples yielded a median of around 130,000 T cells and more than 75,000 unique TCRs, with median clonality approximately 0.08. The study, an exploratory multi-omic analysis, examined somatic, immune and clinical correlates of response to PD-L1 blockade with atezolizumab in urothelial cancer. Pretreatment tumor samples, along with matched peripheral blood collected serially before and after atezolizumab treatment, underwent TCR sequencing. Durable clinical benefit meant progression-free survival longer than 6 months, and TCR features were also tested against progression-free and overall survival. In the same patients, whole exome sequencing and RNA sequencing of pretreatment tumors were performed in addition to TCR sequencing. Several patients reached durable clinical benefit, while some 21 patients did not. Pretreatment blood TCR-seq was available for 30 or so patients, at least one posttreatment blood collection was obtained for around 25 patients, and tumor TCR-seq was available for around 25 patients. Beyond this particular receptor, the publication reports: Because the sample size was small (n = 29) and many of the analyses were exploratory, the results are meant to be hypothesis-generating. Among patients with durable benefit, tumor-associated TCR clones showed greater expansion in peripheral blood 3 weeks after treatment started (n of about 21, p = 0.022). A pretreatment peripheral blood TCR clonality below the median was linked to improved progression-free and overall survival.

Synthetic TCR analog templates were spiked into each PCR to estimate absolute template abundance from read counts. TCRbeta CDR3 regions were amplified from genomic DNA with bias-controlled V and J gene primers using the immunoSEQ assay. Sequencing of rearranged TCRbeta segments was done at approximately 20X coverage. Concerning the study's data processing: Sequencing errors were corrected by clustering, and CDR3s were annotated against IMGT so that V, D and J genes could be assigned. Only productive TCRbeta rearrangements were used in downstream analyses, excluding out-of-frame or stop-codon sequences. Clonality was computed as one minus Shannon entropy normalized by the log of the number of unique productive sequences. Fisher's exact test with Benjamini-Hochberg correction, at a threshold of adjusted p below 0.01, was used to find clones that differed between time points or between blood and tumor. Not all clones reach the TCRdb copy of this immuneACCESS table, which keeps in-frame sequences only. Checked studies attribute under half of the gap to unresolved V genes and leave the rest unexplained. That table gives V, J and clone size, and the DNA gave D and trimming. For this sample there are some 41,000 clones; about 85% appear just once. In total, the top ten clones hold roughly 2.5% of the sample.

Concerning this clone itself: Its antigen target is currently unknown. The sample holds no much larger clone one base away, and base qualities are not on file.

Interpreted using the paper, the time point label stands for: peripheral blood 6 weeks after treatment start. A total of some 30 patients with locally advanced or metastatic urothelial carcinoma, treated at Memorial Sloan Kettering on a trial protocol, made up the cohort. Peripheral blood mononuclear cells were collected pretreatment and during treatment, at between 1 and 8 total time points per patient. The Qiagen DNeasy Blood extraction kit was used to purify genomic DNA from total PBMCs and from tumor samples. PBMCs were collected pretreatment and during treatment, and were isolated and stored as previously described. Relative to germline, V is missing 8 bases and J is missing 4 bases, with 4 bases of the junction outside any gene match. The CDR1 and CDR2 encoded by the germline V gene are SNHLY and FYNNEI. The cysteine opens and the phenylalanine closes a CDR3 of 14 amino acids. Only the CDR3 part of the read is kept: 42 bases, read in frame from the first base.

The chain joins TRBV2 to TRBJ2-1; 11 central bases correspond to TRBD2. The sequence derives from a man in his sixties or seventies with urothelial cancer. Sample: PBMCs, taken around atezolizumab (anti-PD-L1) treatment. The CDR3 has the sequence CASRGLADYNEQFF. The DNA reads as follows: TGTGCCAGCCGGGGACTAGCGGATTACAATGAGCAGTTCTTC. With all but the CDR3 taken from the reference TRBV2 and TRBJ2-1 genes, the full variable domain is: EPEVTQTPSHQVTQMGQEVILRCVPISNHLYFYWYRQILGQKVEFLVSFYNNEISEKSEIFDDQFSVERPDGSNFTLKIRSTKLEDSAMYFCASRGLADYNEQFFGPGTRLTVL.